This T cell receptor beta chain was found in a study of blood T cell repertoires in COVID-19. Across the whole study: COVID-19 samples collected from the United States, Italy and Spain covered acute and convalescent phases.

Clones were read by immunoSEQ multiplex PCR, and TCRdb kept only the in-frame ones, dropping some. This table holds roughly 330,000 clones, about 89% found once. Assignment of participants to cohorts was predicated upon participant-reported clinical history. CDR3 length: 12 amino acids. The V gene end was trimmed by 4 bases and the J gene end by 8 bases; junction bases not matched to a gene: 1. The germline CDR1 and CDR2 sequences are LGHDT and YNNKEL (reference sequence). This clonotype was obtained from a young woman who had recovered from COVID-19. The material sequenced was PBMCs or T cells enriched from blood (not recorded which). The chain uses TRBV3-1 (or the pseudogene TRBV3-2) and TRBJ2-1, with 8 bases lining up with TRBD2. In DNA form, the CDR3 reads TGTGCCAGCAGCCTCGGGGGGGATGAGCAGTTCTTC. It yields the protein CASSLGGDEQFF.